A single TCR beta chain is shown here with its context. This clonotype was counted many times. What antigen it recognizes has not been identified. No much larger clone exists at a distance of one base, and base qualities are not known. This sample stems from a study of Graves' ophthalmopathy and Graves' hyperthyroidism (dated 2018 in TCRdb). In the study overall: Peripheral blood samples were taken at the time of initial diagnosis, before any treatment was given. The study used TCR beta repertoire signatures to distinguish Graves' ophthalmopathy from Graves' hyperthyroidism and to predict progression to ophthalmopathy. In total, under 150 blood samples were TCR-sequenced: approximately 42 ophthalmopathy, roughly 80 hyperthyroidism and approximately 17 hyperthyroidism-to-ophthalmopathy patients. To explore V-J signatures that separate ophthalmopathy from hyperthyroidism, a discovery set of about a hundred patients was enrolled, consisting of under 50 with ophthalmopathy and about 60 with stable hyperthyroidism. An independent validation cohort was composed of 18 to 20 hyperthyroidism patients and around 16 patients who later progressed from hyperthyroidism to ophthalmopathy. In roughly six hyperthyroidism patients, the T-cell repertoire of thyroid tissue was compared with the T-cell repertoire of blood. Following sampling, methimazole starting at 30 mg daily was administered to hyperthyroidism patients, and high-dose intravenous methylprednisolone was administered to ophthalmopathy patients. The approximately 90 discovery patients were randomly split 7:3 into training and test sets.

For repertoire sequencing, the TCR beta CDR3 regions were amplified from RNA transcripts. A first-round RT-PCR used HTBI primers with the Qiagen OneStep RT-PCR kit, followed by a second-round multiplex PCR, size selection and purification. Libraries were sequenced on an Illumina HiSeq2000 using paired-end 100 bp reads. The original pipeline was this. Reads were processed with SOAPnuke, discarding reads with adapters, uncalled bases, mean Phred below 15, or no exact constant-primer or identifier match. COPE v1.2.5 was used to merge the high-quality paired reads. Each unique nucleotide sequence was treated as a clonotype, and MiTCR v1.1 was used to align the clonotypes to the IMGT TRB V, D and J references. The analysis was limited to V-J combinations with a frequency above 0.0001, which together covered approximately 99% of the repertoires. For each V-J combination, a TCR clonal expansion and chaos score was defined as the ratio of F50 clonal expansion to chaos observed in the TCRdist matrix. Welch's t-statistics and random forest were used to reduce features to more than ten V-J combinations, which were fed into a naive Bayes classifier. Thyroid-blood repertoire similarity was quantified with the Morisita-Horn index. Using fastp at Q25 and MiXCR, TCRdb reprocessed the public reads and kept productive beta chains. Each entry is one CDR3 protein sequence, shown with its most common DNA and genes. V and J calls and clone size were set by TCRdb, not the authors. Recorded for this sample are about 400,000 distinct CDR3 sequences; about 21% of them occurred a single time. The top ten clonotypes cover roughly 3% of the sample.

The junction carries 14 bases between V and J, which are trimmed by 4 bases and 3 bases respectively. The CDR3 measures 16 amino acids from cysteine to phenylalanine. CDR3 DNA only is kept here, 48 bases in frame from base 1. The germline V gene yields KGHDR for CDR1 and SFDVKD for CDR2. General conclusions and limits of the study: Most expanded thyroid clonotypes with a frequency above 0.001 also appeared in blood, which suggests that blood repertoires may reflect the immune response in the thyroid. In validation, the model predicted ophthalmopathy progression with 70.59% sensitivity and roughly 72% specificity; some 13 predicted patients were CT-confirmed with GO in a median of about 7.1 months. The 13-signature model separated ophthalmopathy from stable hyperthyroidism with 85% to 90% sensitivity and around 81% specificity in cross-validation, and 80%/75% in the test set. Sample size was not predetermined statistically, and investigators were not blinded to group allocation.

A patient counted as having stable hyperthyroidism if there was no progression to ophthalmopathy within 18 months of follow-up. Hyperthyroidism patients were newly diagnosed, were aged 18 to 65 years, and had a disease duration under 2 months. Patients were excluded if they had other autoimmune diseases, uncontrolled infections, pregnancy or lactation. Diagnosis was based on clinical symptoms, serum thyroxine, TRAb, thyroid ultrasound and orbital computed tomography. Using Ficoll-Paque density gradient centrifugation, PBMCs were isolated from 8.5 to 10 ml of fresh peripheral blood. Trizol reagent was used to extract the total RNA, and its quality was then checked on an Agilent 2100 Bioanalyzer.

Rearrangement joined TRBV24-1 to TRBJ2-2; TRBD1 is perhaps the D gene, given 7 matching bases. This receptor was identified in a young woman with stable Graves' hyperthyroidism. Donor details come from another sample of the same person, matched by shared clones. Source material: peripheral blood. The CDR3 loop reads CATSDLTGEDTGELFF. In nucleotide form, the sequence is TGTGCCACCAGTGACCTTACAGGGGAGGACACCGGGGAGCTGTTTTTT.